This entry lists 31 T cell receptor beta chains sequenced from one sample in a study of breast tumors, draining lymph nodes, adjacent tissues. Samples came from axillary lymph nodes draining the breast cancer. TCRdb re-called the multiplex PCR reads with MiXCR, one entry per CDR3 protein. In the table there are under 250,000 distinct CDR3 sequences, approximately 31% of which are singletons. Material for sequencing was axillary lymph node tissue. Receptor source: a female donor with breast cancer. Some clones in this sample may be carry-over from other donors' samples.

This clonotype occurred many times. This chain links TRBV5-1 with TRBJ1-6; D possibly corresponds to TRBD1 (5 bases). CDR1 SGHRS and CDR2 YFSETQ come from the germline V gene. The CDR3 extends over 14 amino acids. Trimming shortened V by 7 bases and J by 7 bases, and 15 bases separated the two germline ends. CDR3 sequence reads: CASSPDKGNSPLHF. The CDR3 DNA follows: TGCGCCAGCTCACCCGACAAGGGGAATTCACCCCTCCACTTT.

The table lists this clonotype with many counts. The rearrangement uses TRBV9 and TRBJ2-2; D unresolved. The CDR3 sequence is 12 residues long. Germline V gene sequence: CDR1 SGDLS, CDR2 YYNGEE. The germline V and J ends were trimmed by 2 bases and 6 bases, with 5 bases remaining between them. This CDR3 is CASSVLAGELFF. The CDR3 coding sequence is TGTGCCAGCAGCGTTTTAGCCGGGGAGCTGTTTTTT.

DNA for the CDR3: TGCAGTGCTAGAGAGACAGGGCTCAGTGAAGCTTTCTTT. Its translation is CSARETGLSEAFF. This sequence joins TRBV20-1 and TRBJ1-1, with 7 nucleotides matching TRBD1. Trimming took 0 bases from V and 7 from J; bases not matched to a gene: 5. From germline, CDR1 is DFQATT and CDR2 SNEGSKA (reference sequence). The CDR3 runs to 13 residues.

This clonotype was detected many times. This rearrangement joins TRBV6-4 to TRBJ1-2; 8 bases fit TRBD1. The V and J ends lost 6 bases and 3 bases, in that order; junction bases with no gene match: 6. Germline CDR1 is MRHNA and CDR2 is SNTAGT. This CDR3 has 14 amino acids. CDR3 protein: CASSQTTGDYGYTF. In DNA, the CDR3 is TGTGCCAGCAGCCAAACGACAGGGGACTATGGCTACACCTTC.

This clonotype has a count of ten or more. The V and J genes are TRBV28 and TRBJ2-1; maybe TRBD1 (7 bases). The CDR3 consists of 13 residues. The germline V gene has CDR1 MDHEN and CDR2 SYDVKM. Trimming pared 2 bases from V and 8 bases from J, leaving 10 bases between. The CDR3 DNA reads TGTGCCAGCAGTTTAGGAGGGGGCGATGAGCAGTTCTTC. Its translation: CASSLGGGDEQFF.

CDR3: CASSYGGNTVYF. DNA for the CDR3: TGTGCCAGCAGCTACGGGGGAAACACCGTGTATTTT. The rearrangement uses TRBV7-9 and TRBJ1-3; the D gene is possibly TRBD1 (5 bases). The CDR3 extends over 12 amino acids. In germline, CDR1 is SEHNR, CDR2 FQNEAQ (reference sequence). The V end lost 4 bases, the J end lost 16 bases, and 17 bases lay between the germline ends. Variable domain in full (rest from reference TRBV7-9 and TRBJ1-3): DTGVSQNPRHKITKRGQNVTFRCDPISEHNRLYWYRQTLGQGPEFLTYFQNEAQLEKSRLLSDRFSAERPKGSFSTLEIQRTEQGDSAMYLCASSYGGNTVYFGEGSWLTVV.

The table lists this clonotype with many counts. The chain joins TRBV19 to TRBJ2-2; D is unresolved. V dropped 2 bases and J dropped 8 bases, with 6 bases sitting between them. Germline loops: CDR1 LNHDA, CDR2 SQIVND (reference sequence). The CDR3 consists of 12 residues. The CDR3 sequence: CASSILVGELFF. DNA of the CDR3: TGTGCCAGTAGTATATTGGTAGGGGAGCTGTTTTTT.

This clonotype was counted ten times or more. This rearrangement joins TRBV19 to TRBJ1-2; D remains ambiguous. Germline CDR1 LNHDA, CDR2 SQIVND (reference sequence). This CDR3 region has 14 residues. Between the trimmed V and J ends, which lost 3 bases and 5 bases, there was a span of 13 bases. CDR3 region: CASSIRGREYGYTF. CDR3 bases: TGTGCCAGTAGTATCCGCGGGCGAGAATATGGCTACACCTTC.

This clonotype has just a few counts. J is TRBJ1-1 and V is TRBV11-3; D uncertain. The CDR3 extends over 15 amino acids. Trimming took 1 base from V and 2 from J, leaving 11 bases between them. Germline-derived CDR1 and CDR2 are SGHNT and YENEEA. The CDR3, as DNA: TGTGCCAGCAGCTTAGTCGGTCTGCAAAACACTGAAGCTTTCTTT. Protein product: CASSLVGLQNTEAFF.

This clonotype was seen repeatedly, ten times or more. The chain employs TRBV2 and TRBJ1-1, with D possibly matching TRBD1 (6 bases). Trimming left V 6 bases short and J 7 bases short, with 18 bases between. Germline CDR1 SNHLY, CDR2 FYNNEI. The CDR3 spans 14 residues. CDR3 bases: TGTGCCAGCAGGAAACAGGGTCCCGGTGGTGAAGCTTTCTTT. Translated, it gives CASRKQGPGGEAFF. Using reference TRBV2 and TRBJ1-1 for the parts outside the CDR3, the full variable domain is EPEVTQTPSHQVTQMGQEVILRCVPISNHLYFYWYRQILGQKVEFLVSFYNNEISEKSEIFDDQFSVERPDGSNFTLKIRSTKLEDSAMYFCASRKQGPGGEAFFGQGTRLTVV.

This clonotype has ten or more counts. The chain carries TRBV6-5 and TRBJ1-6; tentative D call: TRBD1 (5 bases). Deletions cut 0 bases from V and 6 bases from J, with 15 bases between. CDR3 size: 17 residues. The germline gives CDR1 MNHEY, CDR2 SVGAGI. The CDR3 DNA is TGTGCCAGCAGTTACTCGATGGGGCGGGGAGGTAATTCACCCCTCCACTTT. Encoded protein: CASSYSMGRGGNSPLHF.

The genes are TRBV11-2 and TRBJ1-1; D is uncertain. CDR1 is SGHAT, CDR2 FQNNGV, per germline. The CDR3 consists of 13 residues. Trimming stripped 0 bases from V and 4 bases from J, with 6 bases between. This chain's CDR3 is CASSLERFTEAFF. Written as DNA, the CDR3 is TGTGCCAGCAGCTTAGAACGGTTCACTGAAGCTTTCTTT. Full variable domain (missing parts from reference TRBV11-2 and TRBJ1-1): EAGVAQSPRYKIIEKRQSVAFWCNPISGHATLYWYQQILGQGPKLLIQFQNNGVVDDSQLPKDRFSAERLKGVDSTLKIQPAKLEDSAVYLCASSLERFTEAFFGQGTRLTVV.

In its sample, this clonotype was seen many times. The chain is built from TRBV7-2 and TRBJ2-2; tentative D call: TRBD2 (5 bases). This CDR3 contains 16 residues. Trimming removed 5 bases at V and 7 bases at J, with 20 bases between. CDR1 and CDR2 from the germline V gene are SGHTA and FQGNSA. The CDR3 nucleotides are TGTGCCAGCAGCCCCGGGCTACGGGGATACATCGGGGAGCTGTTTTTT. Residues: CASSPGLRGYIGELFF.

V and J are TRBV4-1 and TRBJ1-4, with a possible D match to TRBD1 (5 bases). The V end was cut by 1 base, the J end by 5 bases, with 17 bases between. CDR1 is MGHRA and CDR2 is YSYEKL in the germline V gene. The CDR3 sequence is 17 residues long. CDR3 loop: CASSQGLRTPGNEKLFF. Written as DNA, the CDR3 is TGCGCCAGCAGCCAAGGACTAAGGACACCGGGGAATGAAAAACTGTTTTTT.

V gene TRBV24-1 combines with J gene TRBJ1-5, with D possibly being TRBD1 (5 bases). CDR1 KGHDR and CDR2 SFDVKD come from the germline V gene. The CDR3 is made up of 14 amino acids. Trimming pared 10 bases from V and 2 bases from J, leaving 14 bases between. Written as DNA, the CDR3 is TGTGCCACTCAACAGGCTGGGGGCAATCAGCCCCAGCATTTT. Translating it yields CATQQAGGNQPQHF.

In this sample, this clonotype turned up many times. CDR3 protein: CASSFAQSGANVLTF. In nucleotides, the CDR3 is TGCGCCAGCAGCTTCGCCCAGTCTGGGGCCAACGTCCTGACTTTC. J is TRBJ2-6 and V is TRBV5-1; no definite D call. CDR1 and CDR2 (germline): SGHRS, YFSETQ. Deletions cut 2 bases from V and 1 base from J, with 7 bases between. The CDR3 consists of 15 residues.

This clonotype was detected ten times or more. The J gene is TRBJ1-4, the V gene TRBV12-3 or TRBV12-4; D is unresolved. The V and J ends lost 1 base and 5 bases respectively, with 5 bases between them. This CDR3 is built from 13 residues. CDR3 residues: CASSLVRNEKLFF. The CDR3 region has the DNA TGTGCCAGCAGTTTAGTACGGAATGAAAAACTGTTTTTT.

The chain recombines TRBV28 with TRBJ2-5; 10 nucleotides align to TRBD2. This CDR3 comprises 17 residues. The trim removed 8 bases at V and 4 bases at J, leaving 16 bases unmatched. Germline V gene data show CDR1 as MDHEN and CDR2 as SYDVKM. For the CDR3, the DNA is TGTGCCAGCCGTGACAAATATAGCGGGAGGAGAGGAGAGACCCAGTACTTC. Translated: CASRDKYSGRRGETQYF.

This clonotype was seen at least ten times. The V and J genes are TRBV7-9 and TRBJ2-7; D not resolved. Trimming removed 5 bases at V and 5 bases at J, with 10 bases between. The CDR3 consists of 12 residues. CDR1 is SEHNR and CDR2 is FQNEAQ in the germline V gene (reference sequence). This CDR3 is CASSAYYDEQYF. Written as DNA, the CDR3 is TGTGCCAGCAGCGCCTACTACGACGAGCAGTACTTC.

This clonotype was recorded many times. CDR3 nucleotides: TGTGCCAGCAGCCTAGGACAGGACCTTTACGAGCAGTACTTC. This translates into CASSLGQDLYEQYF. The chain uses TRBV9 and TRBJ2-7; 7 positions match TRBD1. This CDR3 region has 14 residues. The V gene end was trimmed by 4 bases and the J gene end by 4 bases; junction bases not matched to a gene: 8. From germline, CDR1 is SGDLS and CDR2 YYNGEE.

In its sample, this clonotype was seen a few times. V and J are TRBV4-1 and TRBJ1-1; D is unclear. The V end was cut by 1 base, the J end by 3 bases, with 9 bases between. Germline values: CDR1 MGHRA, CDR2 YSYEKL. This CDR3 is built from 14 residues. CDR3 DNA: TGCGCCAGCAGCCAAGGCCTGGGCGACACTGAAGCTTTCTTT. Translated, it gives CASSQGLGDTEAFF.

This clonotype was found many times. The CDR3 region is CASRGGPGLAGPDTQYF. The CDR3, as DNA: TGTGCCAGCAGGGGGGGACCGGGACTAGCGGGACCAGATACGCAGTATTTT. The chain joins TRBV2 to TRBJ2-3, with TRBD2 matching over 13 bases. Germline-derived CDR1 and CDR2 are SNHLY and FYNNEI. This CDR3 is built from 17 residues. The J segment lost 4 bases and the V segment lost 6 bases, leaving 10 bases of the junction unmatched.

The chain recombines TRBV3-1 with TRBJ2-6; 11 nucleotides align to TRBD2. CDR3 length: 18 residues. V trimming: 0 bases; J trimming: 2 bases; junction bases outside the gene matches: 3. Germline V CDR1 and CDR2: LGHDT, YNNKEL (reference sequence). CDR3 loop: CASSQDTSGSPGANVLTF. CDR3 bases: TGTGCCAGCAGCCAAGATACTAGCGGGAGCCCTGGGGCCAACGTCCTGACTTTC.

This clonotype was seen ten or more times. This chain joins TRBV12-3 or TRBV12-4 and TRBJ1-6; TRBD1 matches 7 bases. The CDR3 has 15 amino acids. Germline trimming cut 5 bases from V and 7 bases from J; bases unmatched to any gene: 8. CDR3 loop: CASSPGGQLNSPLHF. CDR3 sequence (DNA): TGTGCCAGCAGTCCCGGGGGACAGCTAAATTCACCCCTCCACTTT.

The chain carries TRBV18 and TRBJ2-7; D gene ambiguous. The CDR3 spans 18 residues. V lost 4 bases to trimming and J lost 0 bases, with 22 bases between them. Per the germline V gene, CDR1 is KGHSH and CDR2 is LQKENI. CDR3 sequence (DNA): TGTGCCAGCTCACGGCCGGTAGCTGGGTCCCAACCCTCCTACGAGCAGTACTTC. Protein product: CASSRPVAGSQPSYEQYF.

The chain has TRBV11-2 and TRBJ2-3, with D perhaps TRBD2 (5 bases). Germline CDR1 and CDR2: SGHAT and FQNNGV. The CDR3 covers 13 residues. Trimming removed 5 bases from V and 6 bases from J, with 12 bases in between. The CDR3 is CASSPHPGDTQYF. The CDR3 bases are TGTGCCAGCAGCCCGCATCCGGGGGATACGCAGTATTTT. The whole variable domain, filled in from reference TRBV11-2 and TRBJ2-3, reads EAGVAQSPRYKIIEKRQSVAFWCNPISGHATLYWYQQILGQGPKLLIQFQNNGVVDDSQLPKDRFSAERLKGVDSTLKIQPAKLEDSAVYLCASSPHPGDTQYFGPGTRLTVL.

As for this clonotype: A read error may be the cause here, since a much bigger clone is one base away. The V gene is TRBV6-1, the J gene TRBJ2-7; 7 bases align to TRBD1. This CDR3 contains 14 residues. Germline CDR1 reads MNHNS; CDR2 reads SASEGT. The CDR3 nucleotides are TGTGCCAGCAGTCAATTACAGGGGTCCTCCGAGCAGTACTTC. This encodes CASSQLQGSSEQYF.

This clonotype was recorded once. Relative to the germline gene, one junction end is altered; a read error may explain this. The chain is built from TRBV10-3 and TRBJ1-5, with a possible D match to TRBD1 (5 bases). Germline CDR1 is ENHRY and CDR2 is SYGVKD. This CDR3 is built from 15 residues. This CDR3 is CATSALDTRNQPQHF. Written as DNA, the CDR3 is TGTGCCACCAGTGCTCTGGACACACGCAATCAGCCCCAGCATTTT.

This clonotype was seen repeatedly, ten times or more. The chain has TRBV20-1 and TRBJ2-7; TRBD1 aligns across 8 bases. After removal of 4 bases from V and 7 bases from J, the junction contained 15 bases not matched to a gene. Germline assignment: CDR1 DFQATT and CDR2 SNEGSKA (reference sequence). The CDR3 extends over 15 amino acids. The CDR3 DNA is TGCAGTGCTACGGACAGGGACAAGGGTACCAAGGAGCAGTACTTC. This sequence encodes CSATDRDKGTKEQYF.

This chain connects TRBV9 to TRBJ2-5; TRBD2 aligns across 7 bases. Trimming cost V 2 bases and J 3 bases; bases outside gene matches: 4. This CDR3 has 14 residues. Germline-derived CDR1 and CDR2 are SGDLS and YYNGEE. DNA for the CDR3: TGTGCCAGCAGCGTGCTAGCGGCTGAAGAGACCCAGTACTTC. Protein product: CASSVLAAEETQYF.

As to this clonotype: This sequence may be a read error, since a much larger clone differs from it by one base. The V gene is TRBV5-6, the J gene TRBJ2-5; a weak D match, TRBD1 (6 bases). With 1 base removed from V and 7 bases from J, the gap between germline ends came to 14 bases. From germline, CDR1 is SGHDT and CDR2 YYEEEE. The CDR3 runs 14 residues. CDR3 residues: CASSLNRALGTQYF. The CDR3 DNA reads TGTGCCAGCAGCTTGAACAGGGCGCTTGGGACCCAGTACTTC.